This T cell receptor beta chain was recovered during a study of siplizumab effects on memory and regulatory T cells (dated by TCRdb to the late 2010s). As for the study more broadly: The study examined how the anti-CD2 antibody siplizumab affects alloreactive T-cell subsets in allogeneic mixed lymphocyte reactions built from human PBMCs.

Overall study results and their limits: Unstimulated naive T cells appeared to be more diverse than memory T cells, and naive cells seemed to make a substantial contribution to the alloresponse. Because sequences at frequencies below about 10^-5 were poorly captured, only a minor fraction of alloreactive clones could be mapped back to unstimulated subsets. Whether proliferating Tregs from siplizumab cultures were suppressive was not functionally confirmed. Siplizumab significantly reduced the cumulative frequency of alloreactive sequences traceable to unstimulated CD4+ memory T cells. For roughly 80-96% of proliferating CD4+ or CD8+ clones, no naive or memory phenotype could be assigned. In reactions with siplizumab, an average of 68.8% of mappable alloreactive CD4+ clones were Treg-derived, compared with 25% to 30% in control reactions.

Library preparation employed the immunoSEQ multiplex PCR assay. Roughly 10^5 TCR templates per sample were assayed on the deep sequencing platform. Genomic DNA extracted from sorted T cells was used for TCRbeta CDR3 sequencing. In the original analysis: The R programming language was used for clonal analysis of the TCRbeta CDR3 data. Alloreactive CD4+ and CD8+ clones were identified by comparing unstimulated samples to CFSE-low samples taken after the reaction. Regulatory or non-regulatory origin of alloreactive CD4+ clones was assigned by matching sequences to the sorted unstimulated Treg and non-Treg repertoires. This is the immuneACCESS table as TCRdb keeps it, with only in-frame sequences that have V and J called. A part of the clones is gone; compared with another copy, unresolved V genes explain less than half, and the rest is unexplained. V, J and clone size were drawn from that table, and D and trimming were deduced from the DNA. The sample table holds 100,000 to 110,000 clones, of which more than 85% were seen once. The ten biggest clones cover 0.14% to 0.15% of the sample.

With respect to this clone: Its cognate antigen has yet to be identified. Base qualities were left out, and no much larger clone turns up one base away.

The CDR3, from cysteine to phenylalanine, totals 13 residues. The CDR3 DNA has 39 bases and is translated from base 1. A distance of 5 bases separates the germline ends of V and J, which lose 5 bases and 0 bases respectively. For CDR1 and CDR2, the germline V gene (reference sequence) lists SEHNR and FQNEAQ. Sorted unstimulated T cells and proliferating T cells recovered from mixed lymphocyte reactions underwent TCRbeta CDR3 sequencing. Fresh whole blood from ten to eleven HLA-typed healthy donors served as the source for isolating PBMCs. Input material: CD4+ T cells sorted from blood. The chain is made from TRBV7-9 and TRBJ1-3, with no reliable assignment of the D segment. This TCR was recovered from a human donor in good health. The DNA sequence is given as TGTGCCAGCAGCAGTGACTCTGGAAACACCATATATTTT. Its protein reads: CASSSDSGNTIYF.